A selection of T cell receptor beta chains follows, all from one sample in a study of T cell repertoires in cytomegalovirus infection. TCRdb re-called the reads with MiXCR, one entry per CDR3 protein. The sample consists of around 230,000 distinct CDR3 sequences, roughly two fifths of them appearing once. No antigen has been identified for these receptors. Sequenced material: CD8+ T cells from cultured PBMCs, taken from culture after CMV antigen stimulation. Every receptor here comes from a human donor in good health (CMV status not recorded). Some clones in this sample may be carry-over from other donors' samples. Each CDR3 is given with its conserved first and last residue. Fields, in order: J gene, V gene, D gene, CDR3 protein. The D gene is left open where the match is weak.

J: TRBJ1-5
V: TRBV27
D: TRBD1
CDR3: CASSPLGDRTYSNQPQHF

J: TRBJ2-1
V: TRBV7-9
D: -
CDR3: CASSSRTEHNEQFF

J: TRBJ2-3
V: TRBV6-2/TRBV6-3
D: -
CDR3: CASESLADTQYF

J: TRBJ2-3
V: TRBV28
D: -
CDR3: CASSPPRGRFTDTQYF

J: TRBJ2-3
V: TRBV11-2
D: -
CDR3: CASSLILTDTQYF

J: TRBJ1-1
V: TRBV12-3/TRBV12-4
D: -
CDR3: CASSFLDTEAFF

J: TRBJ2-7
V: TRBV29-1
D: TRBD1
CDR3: CSVEGTGGSSYEQYF

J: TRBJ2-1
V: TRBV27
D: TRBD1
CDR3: CASGIDRGRGNEQFF

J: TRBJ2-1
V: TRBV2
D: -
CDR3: CASSRVYREAYNEQFF

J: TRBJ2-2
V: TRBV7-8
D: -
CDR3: CASSLMGTGELFF

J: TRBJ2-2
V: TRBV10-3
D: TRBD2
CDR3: CAISGGLAGGPGELFF

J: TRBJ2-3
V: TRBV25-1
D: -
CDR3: CASSEFRHGRLTDTQYF

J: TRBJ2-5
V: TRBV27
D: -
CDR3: CASSLFGGETQYF

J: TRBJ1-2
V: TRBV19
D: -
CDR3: CASSIGYSSYGYTF

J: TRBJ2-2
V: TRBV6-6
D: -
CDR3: CASTSQGLLNTGELFF

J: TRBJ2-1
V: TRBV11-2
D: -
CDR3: CASSLEVTGERGEQFF